These 10 T cell receptor beta chains were sequenced from one sample in a study of cytomegalovirus exposure and HLA in healthy donors. Profiled with immunoSEQ multiplex PCR; TCRdb holds only in-frame clones, not every one. The data hold about 200,000 clones, with around four fifths observed a single time. The sequenced sample consisted of PBMCs. The receptor source for this set is a woman between 18 and 29 years old in good health and CMV-seronegative.

The V gene is TRBV25-1, the J gene TRBJ2-7, with 10 bases lining up with TRBD1. Unmatched junction bases numbered 5, after V lost 4 bases and J lost 5 bases. The CDR3 is made up of 14 amino acids. Germline CDR1 MGHDK, CDR2 SYGVNS. CDR3 region: CASSVRDRGHEQYF. CDR3 sequence (DNA): TGTGCCAGCAGTGTCCGGGACAGGGGTCACGAGCAGTACTTC.

The chain links TRBV7-6 to TRBJ2-7; no reliable D call. In germline, CDR1 is SGHVS, CDR2 FNYEAQ. V was trimmed by 4 bases and J by 0 bases, leaving 4 bases between them. This CDR3 region has 12 residues. The CDR3 DNA reads as TGTGCCAGCAGCTCCCACTCCTACGAGCAGTACTTC. Its protein is CASSSHSYEQYF.

V is TRBV6-1 and J is TRBJ2-1; 11 bases agree with TRBD2. J was trimmed by 10 bases and V by 3 bases; bases with no gene match: 11. CDR3 length equals 16 residues. Germline V gives CDR1 MNHNS, CDR2 SASEGT. CDR3 coding DNA: TGTGCCAGCAGTGAGCTAGCGGGGGGCCTAAGACAGGAGCAGTTCTTC. Residues: CASSELAGGLRQEQFF.

V gene TRBV28 combines with J gene TRBJ1-1; 9 bases line up with TRBD1. This CDR3 comprises 16 residues. From germline, CDR1 is MDHEN and CDR2 SYDVKM. The V and J ends lost 4 bases and 4 bases, in that order; junction bases with no gene match: 10. DNA for the CDR3: TGTGCCAGCAGTTCACCCGGGACAGGGACGGGCACTGAAGCTTTCTTT. Protein product: CASSSPGTGTGTEAFF.

This clone was detected a few times. CDR3 amino acids: CASSLGTDSPLHF. The DNA for the CDR3 is TGTGCCAGCAGCTTAGGGACAGACTCACCCCTCCACTTT. This chain joins TRBV7-9 and TRBJ1-6, with D tentatively TRBD1 (6 bases). V was cut by 1 base and J by 10 bases, with 8 bases left in between. The CDR3 loop spans 13 amino acids. Germline V gene lookup returns CDR1 SEHNR and CDR2 FQNEAQ (reference sequence).

The V gene is TRBV27, the J gene TRBJ2-1, with TRBD2 identical over 9 bases. There are 15 residues in the CDR3. V shed 9 bases, J shed 0 bases, and the junction held 6 bases outside the gene matches. The germline gives CDR1 MNHEY, CDR2 SMNVEV (reference sequence). The CDR3, as DNA: TGTGCCAGTAGGGCGGGGGGGAACTCCTACAATGAGCAGTTCTTC. Translated, it gives CASRAGGNSYNEQFF.

J is TRBJ2-7 and V is TRBV10-2; no clear D gene. V gave up 4 bases and J gave up 4 bases, with 14 bases separating them. This CDR3 contains 14 residues. Germline CDR1 and CDR2: WSHSY and SAAADI. This chain's CDR3 is CASSAWENLYEQYF. The CDR3 nucleotides read TGCGCCAGCAGTGCGTGGGAAAATCTATACGAGCAGTACTTC.

This chain links TRBV27 with TRBJ2-3, with 8 bases that match TRBD2. Germline loops: CDR1 MNHEY, CDR2 SMNVEV (reference sequence). The CDR3 totals 15 residues. V trimming: 6 bases; J trimming: 4 bases; junction bases outside the gene matches: 9. The CDR3 DNA sequence: TGTGCCAGCAGCCTACCAACGGGGGGGGCAGATACGCAGTATTTT. Its protein is CASSLPTGGADTQYF.

The chain joins TRBV2 to TRBJ2-7, with D uncertain. CDR3 length: 13 amino acids. The germline V gene has CDR1 SNHLY and CDR2 FYNNEI. The V end was cut by 1 base, the J end by 7 bases, with 11 bases between. The CDR3 region is CASSEELRREQYF. CDR3 sequence (DNA): TGTGCCAGCAGTGAAGAACTGCGGCGGGAGCAGTACTTC.

This rearrangement joins TRBV4-1 to TRBJ2-3; TRBD2 aligns across 12 bases. Germline assignment: CDR1 MGHRA and CDR2 YSYEKL. After removal of 1 base from V and 3 bases from J, the junction contained 5 bases not matched to a gene. The CDR3 consists of 17 residues. For the CDR3, the DNA is TGCGCCAGCAGCCAAGGGACTAGCGGGATTGGGACAGATACGCAGTATTTT. Protein sequence: CASSQGTSGIGTDTQYF.